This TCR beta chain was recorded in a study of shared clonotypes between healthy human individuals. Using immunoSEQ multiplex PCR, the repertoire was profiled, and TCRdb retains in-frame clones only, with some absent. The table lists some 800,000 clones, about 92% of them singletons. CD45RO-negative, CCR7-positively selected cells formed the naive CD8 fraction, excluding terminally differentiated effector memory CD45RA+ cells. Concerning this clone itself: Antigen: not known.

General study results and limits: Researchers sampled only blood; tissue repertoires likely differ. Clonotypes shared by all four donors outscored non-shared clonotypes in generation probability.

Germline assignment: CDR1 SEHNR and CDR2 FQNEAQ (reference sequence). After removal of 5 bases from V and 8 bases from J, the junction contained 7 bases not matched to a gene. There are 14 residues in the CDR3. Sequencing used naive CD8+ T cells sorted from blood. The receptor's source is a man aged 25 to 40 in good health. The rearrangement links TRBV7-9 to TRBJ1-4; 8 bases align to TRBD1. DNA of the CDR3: TGTGCCAGCAGCACGACAGGGGTTGAGGAAAAACTGTTTTTT. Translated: CASSTTGVEEKLFF.